This T cell receptor beta chain derives from a study of monozygotic twins with inflammatory bowel disease. Study observations and caveats: TCRbeta inverse Simpson diversity was decreased in IBD patients versus healthy co-twins.

For each CDR3 protein, TCRdb gives one entry from its re-call of the 5' RACE reads, without DNA. The sample's table shows about 450,000 distinct CDR3 sequences. Turning to this clonotype: What it recognizes is unknown.

Specimen: blood. This TCR came from a human donor with ulcerative colitis or Crohn's disease, or a healthy co-twin of an affected twin (not recorded which).

The chain's CDR3 is CASSGPRGGKGVEANEKLFF. This chain connects TRBV9 to TRBJ1-4; lacking DNA, the TRBD1 call made by TCRdb goes unchecked. Germline CDR1 is SGDLS and CDR2 is YYNGEE. CDR3 length: 20 residues.